The subject of this entry is one T cell receptor (beta chain). This sample is drawn from a study of blood T cell repertoires in COVID-19. In the study overall: The United States, Italy and Spain provided the acute and convalescent COVID-19 samples. Nucleic acid was either cDNA or gDNA, and it came from T cells, B-cell-depleted T cells, or PBMCs.

While infection was still active, Seattle patients were enrolled and then followed longitudinally. The authors' processing: Nucleated cell counts were estimated from reference gene primer amplification. Sequencing was performed with immunoSEQ multiplex PCR; in TCRdb, only in-frame clones are kept and a portion is missing. V and J calls and clone size are those listed in that table; D and trimming were worked out from the DNA. The sample has under 250,000 clones, approximately 91% seen once. Per germline, CDR1 SGHRS and CDR2 YFSETQ. The CDR3 is 15 amino acids. Unmatched junction bases numbered 8, after V lost 5 bases and J lost 4 bases.

The sample taken for sequencing was peripheral blood. The receptor was derived from a young man with COVID-19, enrolled during active disease. This rearrangement joins TRBV5-1 to TRBJ2-2, with 7 bases fitting TRBD2. In nucleotides, the CDR3 is TGCGCCAGCAGAGGGACGGGGGGTCTCACCGGGGAGCTGTTTTTT. Protein product: CASRGTGGLTGELFF.